This TCR beta chain stems from a study of T cells after yellow fever vaccination. About the research overall: Preparation of the low-cell-number fractions used SMART-Seq v4 Ultra Low Input. Study-wide findings and caveats: Repertoires obtained by FACS sorting could include abundant clonotypes that entered as contaminants from the bulk population. The appearance of a small share of clonotypes in both CD4 and CD8 compartments was observed.

On this clonotype itself: Its antigen is currently unknown.

Germline V lookup: CDR1 SGHRS, CDR2 YFSETQ. CDR3 length equals 13 residues. Trimming removed 6 bases at V and 4 bases at J, with 10 bases between. One entry per CDR3 protein, called by TCRdb with MiXCR from the 5' RACE reads. The sample records almost 600,000 distinct CDR3 sequences, 13% being singletons. The clonotype comes from a man aged 25-40 years who received the YFV17D yellow fever vaccine. The chain has TRBV5-1 and TRBJ2-2; the D gene is possibly TRBD1 (5 bases). The sample in question was PBMCs, obtained on the day of the yellow fever booster vaccination. The DNA of the CDR3 is TGCGCCAGCATTCAGGGTGGCACCGGGGAGCTGTTTTTT. Amino acids: CASIQGGTGELFF. Full variable domain (remainder filled in from reference TRBV5-1 and TRBJ2-2): KAGVTQTPRYLIKTRGQQVTLSCSPISGHRSVSWYQQTPGQGLQFLFEYFSETQRNKGNFPGRFSGRQFSNSRSEMNVSTLELGDSALYLCASIQGGTGELFFGEGSRLTVL.